Below, one T cell receptor (beta chain) is given with its context. Its antigen target is currently unknown. No much larger clone exists at a distance of one base, and base qualities are not known. The CDR3 regions of human TCRbeta chains were analyzed by immunosequencing. The published analysis was carried out like this. Repertoire TCRs were matched against a reference library of SARS-CoV-2-specific TCRs generated with the MIRA antigen-specificity platform. Breadth was defined as the fraction of unique TCRs that were SARS-CoV-2-associated, and depth was defined as the fraction of total T cells that were SARS-CoV-2-associated. Using the MIRA data, each spike-specific TCR was mapped to the spike region that the TCR reacts to and placed in a CD4 or CD8 class. Log10-transformed breadth and depth values were compared by one-way ANOVA with Sidak's multiple comparisons tests. This immuneACCESS table, as held by TCRdb, lists in-frame sequences with V and J called but not all clones. Of the missing ones, under half trace to an unresolved V gene in checked studies; the others have no known cause. From that table come the V and J calls and clone size; the DNA was used to work out D and trimming. Counted in this sample were around 100,000 clones; 75% to 95% of them appeared once. The ten largest clones add up to about 50% of the sample.

This sample stems from a study of T cell responses to AZD1222 COVID-19 vaccine (dated by TCRdb to 2020 to 2022). For context, the study as a whole: AZD1222 recipients given second doses at about 4 weeks or at about 12 weeks were pooled, since spike-specific TCR depth and breadth were not found to differ between the two schedules. TCR sequencing covered 233 trial participants: about 210 given two doses of AZD1222 and 26 given two doses of MenACWY control vaccine. Enrollment into the trials was organized by age into subgroups of 18-55, 56-69 and 70-plus years, and those subgroups contained roughly 140, 27 and 60 TCR-sequenced participants, respectively. Beyond this particular receptor, the publication reports: CD4 TCRs associated with the vaccine covered the entire spike protein, and the dominant responses were in regions 160-218 and 743-854. Because no samples from the day 14 peak response were available, repertoires could be characterized only after the peak T cell response. In the small 56-69-year group, the increase in depth fell short of significance, most likely because of low power. Epitopes outside the regions mutated in the B.1.351 and B.1.1.7 variants were reportedly recognized by nearly half of the unique spike-specific TCRs. Participants were mostly white British, with more females than males. The authors suggested clonal diversity may have been underestimated. After two AZD1222 doses, both the breadth and the depth of spike-specific TCRs were significantly higher than at day 0 and than in MenACWY recipients. Only five to seven AZD1222 recipients were SARS-CoV-2 seropositive at baseline, limiting conclusions about previously exposed vaccinees.

CDR1 and CDR2 (MNHEY, SMNVEV) derive from the germline V gene (reference sequence). Trimming costs V 6 bases and J 1 base, and their ends lie 15 bases apart. From its cysteine to its phenylalanine, the CDR3 spans 15 amino acids. Only CDR3 DNA is held: 45 bases, read in frame from base 1. The label giving this sample's time point can be read as: baseline before first vaccination. Samples from vaccinated people were obtained from the UK trials COV001 and COV002, which included a single-blind randomized controlled phase 2/3 trial of AZD1222 (ChAdOx1 nCoV-19) in healthy adults. For TCRbeta chain sequencing, PBMC samples from trial participants were taken at day 0 and at day 28 after the second dose.

The starting material was peripheral blood, obtained on day 0 of AZD1222 vaccination. This clonotype originated in an adult in good health. The chain uses TRBV27 and TRBJ2-5; a weak D assignment points to TRBD2 (6 bases agree). The CDR3 protein sequence reads: CASRMAGQLQETQYF. The sequenced DNA is TGTGCCAGCAGGATGGCGGGGCAGCTCCAAGAGACCCAGTACTTC.